This T cell receptor beta chain was profiled in a study of blood T cell repertoires in COVID-19. Study as a whole: Samples taken during acute and convalescent COVID-19 were collected in the United States, Italy and Spain. In each case, the material was cDNA or gDNA derived from T cells, B-cell-depleted T cells, or PBMCs.

CDR1 and CDR2 (germline): WNHNN, SYGVQD (reference sequence). V was clipped by 7 bases and J by 6 bases; unmatched bases: 8. The CDR3 is made up of 14 amino acids. In the original analysis: Nucleated cell number was recorded as an estimate derived from reference gene primer amplification. Profiled with immunoSEQ multiplex PCR; TCRdb holds only in-frame clones, not every one. V and J calls plus clone size are reproduced from that table; the DNA served to infer D and trimming. This repertoire shows hundreds of thousands of clones, 81% found once; its top ten account for approximately 7.9%. The V and J genes are TRBV10-1 and TRBJ2-1; 8 bases line up with TRBD2. The sequenced sample was peripheral blood. This clonotype was sampled from a woman over 75 with acute or convalescent COVID-19. CDR3 DNA sequence: TGCGCCAGCACTCAGCGGGGGCCACCCAATGAGCAGTTCTTC. It encodes CASTQRGPPNEQFF.